A single sample gave rise to the 7 T cell receptor beta chains below, sequenced in a study of CD8 T cells in Susac syndrome. With random hexamers, 0.5 to 1 ug RNA was reverse transcribed. TCRdb independently ran MiXCR on the immunoSEQ multiplex PCR reads; one entry per CDR3 protein. This sample carries roughly 50,000 distinct CDR3 sequences, more than 85% of them seen once, and the ten largest clones take around 0.41%. The sequenced sample consisted of CD8+ T cells from PBMCs. The source is a human donor in good health.

This clonotype occurred once. The DNA of the CDR3 is TGTGCCTGGAGTGTAGACAGGGGGCCCTATGGCTACACCTTC. Translation gives CAWSVDRGPYGYTF. The V and J genes are TRBV30 and TRBJ1-2, with 10 positions matching TRBD1. The V and J ends lost 0 bases and 4 bases, in that order; junction bases with no gene match: 2. CDR1 and CDR2 (germline): GTSNPN, SVGIG (reference sequence). The CDR3 length is 14 residues.

The V and J genes are TRBV29-1 and TRBJ2-1, with 12 bases lining up with TRBD2. Per germline, CDR1 SQVTM and CDR2 ANQGSEA. V trimming: 7 bases; J trimming: 9 bases; junction bases outside the gene matches: 13. CDR3 length: 15 amino acids. The DNA of the CDR3 is TGCAGCGGGCGGGGTCTAGCGGGAGGGCCGGCTGAGCAGTTCTTC. Translated: CSGRGLAGGPAEQFF.

The genes are TRBV2 and TRBJ2-7; 7 positions match TRBD2. CDR1 is SNHLY, CDR2 FYNNEI, per germline. This CDR3 has 15 amino acids. V dropped 8 bases and J dropped 0; count of bases not matched to a gene: 10. CDR3 bases: TGTGCCAGCCATGCTGTGGGAGGGAGCTCCTACGAGCAGTACTTC. This codes for CASHAVGGSSYEQYF.

This chain connects TRBV10-1 to TRBJ1-5; D unclear. The CDR3 runs 9 residues. Germline assignment: CDR1 WNHNN and CDR2 SYGVQD (reference sequence). V dropped 6 bases and J dropped 7 bases, with 1 base sitting between them. CDR3 protein: CASSQPQHF. In DNA form, the CDR3 reads TGCGCCAGCAGCCAGCCCCAGCATTTT.

The chain recombines TRBV29-1 with TRBJ2-5, with D perhaps matching TRBD2 (5 bases). The CDR3 contains 12 residues. V was shortened by 3 bases and J by 2 bases, with 7 bases between the two germline ends. Germline CDR1 is SQVTM and CDR2 is ANQGSEA. For the CDR3, the DNA is TGCAGCGTTGACCGGAGGCAAGAGACCCAGTACTTC. It codes for CSVDRRQETQYF.

CDR3 sequence reads: CASSSYQGFQEPQHF. The CDR3 DNA reads as TGTGCCAGCAGTTCATACCAGGGGTTCCAGGAACCCCAGCATTTT. The chain combines TRBV27 with TRBJ1-5, with D perhaps TRBD1 (6 bases). The V end was cut by 4 bases, the J end by 10 bases, with 20 bases between. Germline V gene sequence: CDR1 MNHEY, CDR2 SMNVEV (reference sequence). The CDR3 totals 15 residues.

Concerning this clonotype itself: At one end the junction does not follow the germline gene, possibly because of a read error. The CDR3 here is CASSEGSTPYNEQSF. DNA for the CDR3: TGTGCCAGCAGTGAAGGCTCCACGCCCTACAATGAGCAGTCCTTC. The J gene is TRBJ2-1, the V gene TRBV2, with D unresolved. This CDR3 has 15 amino acids. Germline V gene sequence: CDR1 SNHLY, CDR2 FYNNEI.